The sequence of this T cell receptor (beta chain) was determined in a study of cytomegalovirus exposure and HLA in healthy donors. Study-wide results and caveats: Several of the most significant clusters appeared, in a later analysis, to be linked to common viral pathogens. Segments of the TCR beta V type were, in most cases, productive about 87% or about 30% of the time in an earlier analysis. TCR beta sequences reportedly predicted most subjects' HLA-A and HLA-B alleles accurately.

Primers included in the PCR were 60 Vbeta and 13 Jbeta primers. Sequencing was performed with immunoSEQ multiplex PCR; in TCRdb, only in-frame clones are kept and a portion is missing. The sample holds about 88,000 clones, around 85% seen once. A note on this clone: Its target is not known.

Germline V gene lookup returns CDR1 SGDLS and CDR2 YYNGEE. The CDR3 has 11 amino acids. V was shortened by 2 bases and J by 12 bases, with 9 bases between the two germline ends. The sequence was collected from a man aged 25-45 years in good health and CMV-seronegative. The chain recombines TRBV9 with TRBJ2-1; TRBD2 might be the D (5 bases). The specimen sequenced was PBMCs. CDR3 nucleotide sequence: TGTGCCAGCAGCGTCGACTATGGGCAGTTCTTC. This translates into CASSVDYGQFF.